This is a list of T cell receptor beta chains from one sample in a study of cytomegalovirus exposure and HLA in healthy donors. Some clones are missing from TCRdb's copy, which holds only in-frame ones; the method was immunoSEQ multiplex PCR. The table has about 150,000 clones, 75% to 90% seen once; the top ten hold under 8%. Sequenced sample: PBMCs. These TCRs come from a woman aged 25 to 39 in good health and CMV-seropositive. Each CDR3 is given with its conserved first and last residue. Each record gives: V gene, J gene, D gene, clone size, CDR3 protein, CDR3 DNA. The D gene is left open where the match is weak. The size field is filled for only some rows; it gives once, few, many or a size class.

>TRBV6-1|TRBJ2-7|.|.
CASSDPSSYEQYF
TGTGCCAGCAGTGACCCGAGCTCCTACGAGCAGTACTTC
>TRBV7-3|TRBJ2-1|TRBD2|once
CASSSLGAGVTNKQFF
TGTGCCAGCAGCTCCCTGGGAGCGGGAGTAACCAATAAGCAGTTCTTC
>TRBV18|TRBJ1-5|TRBD1|.
CASSPQGDRGYQPQHF
TGTGCCAGCTCACCACAAGGGGACAGGGGGTACCAGCCCCAGCATTTT
>TRBV4-1|TRBJ1-2|TRBD1|.
CASSQVLTSTGTYGYTF
TGCGCCAGCAGCCAAGTACTAACGTCGACAGGGACCTATGGCTACACCTTC
>TRBV5-1|TRBJ2-7|TRBD1|.
CASSTGTGSYEQYF
TGCGCCAGCAGCACCGGGACAGGGTCCTACGAGCAGTACTTC
>TRBV25-1|TRBJ2-5|.|.
CASRIGETQYF
TGTGCCAGCAGAATCGGGGAGACCCAGTACTTC
>TRBV27|TRBJ2-7|.|.
CASSLTGPYEQYF
TGTGCCAGCAGTTTGACAGGTCCCTACGAGCAGTACTTC
>TRBV15|TRBJ2-3|TRBD1|few
CATRDRERFSTDTQYF
TGTGCCACCAGGGACAGGGAGCGCTTTAGCACAGATACGCAGTATTTT
>TRBV28|TRBJ2-7|.|.
CASSSPIAQYF
TGTGCCAGCAGTTCTCCTATTGCGCAGTACTTC
>TRBV29-1|TRBJ1-4|TRBD1|.
CSASGQGSEKLFF
TGCAGCGCGTCAGGACAGGGAAGTGAAAAACTGTTTTTT
>TRBV1|TRBJ1-1|.|.
CTSSQARGKVNTEAFF
TGCACCAGCAGCCAAGCTAGGGGGAAAGTAAACACTGAAGCTTTCTTT
>TRBV5-1|TRBJ2-7|.|.
CASSGRGLAAYEQYF
TGCGCCAGCAGCGGGCGTGGGCTAGCCGCCTACGAGCAGTACTTC
>TRBV18|TRBJ1-1|.|.
CASSPLRGDTEAFF
TGTGCCAGCTCACCACTTAGGGGTGACACTGAAGCTTTCTTT
>TRBV6-6|TRBJ2-1|.|.
CASSYRASANEQFF
TGTGCCAGCAGTTACAGGGCTAGCGCCAATGAGCAGTTCTTC
>TRBV6-5|TRBJ1-1|.|.
CASSYSPRGNTEAFF
TGTGCCAGCAGTTACTCCCCGCGGGGTAACACTGAAGCTTTCTTT
>TRBV28|TRBJ1-4|TRBD1|.
CASRPPGQDNEKLFF
TGTGCCAGCAGACCGCCGGGACAGGATAATGAAAAACTGTTTTTT
>TRBV5-1|TRBJ2-1|TRBD1|.
CASSLDRGIGDEQFF
TGCGCCAGCAGCCTGGACAGGGGGATTGGCGATGAGCAGTTCTTC
>TRBV5-1|TRBJ2-3|TRBD2|.
CASSMTWGLVGSDTQYF
TGCGCCAGCAGCATGACCTGGGGACTAGTTGGGTCCGATACGCAGTATTTT
>TRBV28|TRBJ2-5|.|.
CASSFRGGAQYF
TGTGCCAGCAGTTTTAGGGGGGGGGCCCAGTACTTC
>TRBV19|TRBJ2-7|.|.
CASSGRGGYEQYF
TGTGCCAGTAGCGGCCGGGGAGGCTACGAGCAGTACTTC
>TRBV4-1|TRBJ1-3|.|.
CASSLKTDSSGNTIYF
TGCGCCAGCAGCCTAAAAACCGACAGCTCTGGAAACACCATATATTTT
>TRBV4-1|TRBJ1-3|.|once
CASSPQGLGNTIYF
TGCGCCAGCAGCCCCCAGGGCCTTGGAAACACCATATATTTT
>TRBV2|TRBJ1-4|.|.
CASRTREGIEKLFF
TGTGCCAGCAGGACCAGGGAGGGCATTGAAAAACTGTTTTTT
>TRBV5-8|TRBJ2-7|TRBD2|.
CASSLGAGASYGQYF
TGTGCCAGCAGCTTGGGTGCGGGAGCATCCTACGGGCAGTACTTC
>TRBV6-5|TRBJ1-1|TRBD1|.
CASSRQGGTEAFF
TGTGCCAGCAGTCGACAGGGAGGCACTGAAGCTTTCTTT
>TRBV20-1|TRBJ1-1|.|.
CSASRQGEAFF
TGCAGTGCTAGTAGGCAGGGGGAAGCTTTCTTT
>TRBV6-5|TRBJ2-3|.|.
CASLAVGTDTQYF
TGTGCCAGCTTAGCGGTAGGCACAGATACGCAGTATTTT
>TRBV13|TRBJ2-7|TRBD2|.
CASSLGLAGTYEQYF
TGTGCCAGCAGCTTAGGACTAGCGGGAACCTACGAGCAGTACTTC
>TRBV7-9|TRBJ1-2|TRBD1|.
CASSGDRINYGYTF
TGTGCCAGTAGTGGGGACAGAATTAACTATGGCTACACCTTC
>TRBV7-9|TRBJ1-2|.|.
CASSSLPGFGYTF
TGTGCCAGCAGCTCCCTTCCCGGGTTTGGCTACACCTTC
>TRBV28|TRBJ2-5|.|.
CASSSAGETQYF
TGTGCCAGCAGTTCGGCGGGAGAGACCCAGTACTTC
>TRBV2|TRBJ2-1|TRBD1|.
CASSRTGDNEQFF
TGTGCCAGCAGTCGGACAGGGGACAATGAGCAGTTCTTC
>TRBV9|TRBJ1-2|TRBD1|once
CASSPDRGDYGYTF
TGTGCCAGCAGCCCGGACAGGGGCGACTATGGCTACACCTTC
>TRBV15|TRBJ2-7|TRBD2|.
CATSRGTSGSYEQYF
TGTGCCACCAGCAGAGGGACTAGCGGTTCCTACGAGCAGTACTTC
>TRBV7-6|TRBJ1-1|TRBD1|.
CASSLGQQNTEAFF
TGTGCCAGCAGTTTGGGACAGCAGAACACTGAAGCTTTCTTT
>TRBV4-1|TRBJ1-2|.|.
CASSQDSQGIYYGYTF
TGCGCCAGCAGCCAAGATTCCCAGGGGATTTACTATGGCTACACCTTC
>TRBV5-1|TRBJ1-3|.|.
CASTLEAGGPGNTIYF
TGCGCCAGCACATTAGAAGCCGGGGGGCCTGGAAACACCATATATTTT
>TRBV29-1|TRBJ1-5|.|.
CSATAQGQPQHF
TGCAGCGCTACCGCCCAGGGGCAGCCCCAGCATTTT
>TRBV28|TRBJ2-7|TRBD1|.
CASRTGGGDEQYF
TGTGCCAGCAGGACAGGGGGCGGCGACGAGCAGTACTTC
>TRBV29-1|TRBJ2-2|TRBD1|.
CSVQTDRDTGELFF
TGCAGCGTTCAAACCGACAGGGACACCGGGGAGCTGTTTTTT
>TRBV5-6|TRBJ2-3|.|.
CASSLVPGGTDTQYF
TGTGCCAGCAGCTTGGTGCCAGGGGGCACAGATACGCAGTATTTT
>TRBV5-4|TRBJ2-7|TRBD1|.
CASSFTRGQGTDEQYF
TGTGCCAGCAGCTTTACCAGGGGACAGGGTACCGACGAGCAGTACTTC
>TRBV20-1|TRBJ2-7|.|.
CSARGQLEQYF
TGCAGTGCCCGTGGACAGCTCGAGCAGTACTTC
>TRBV6-5|TRBJ2-7|.|.
CASSYSSGSEQYF
TGTGCCAGCAGTTACTCGTCCGGGTCCGAGCAGTACTTC
>TRBV7-2|TRBJ2-3|TRBD2|.
CASSYLAGTQYF
TGTGCCAGCAGCTACTTAGCGGGTACGCAGTATTTT
>TRBV11-2|TRBJ1-1|.|.
CASSLQSNTEAFF
TGTGCCAGCAGCTTACAATCGAACACTGAAGCTTTCTTT
>TRBV28|TRBJ2-1|.|.
CASKRASPSNEQFF
TGTGCCAGCAAGCGTGCTAGCCCGTCCAATGAGCAGTTCTTC
>TRBV29-1|TRBJ1-2|TRBD1|.
CSAILLLRTGNGYTF
TGCAGCGCCATCCTCCTCCTTAGGACAGGGAATGGCTACACCTTC
>TRBV5-1|TRBJ2-1|.|.
CASSGEDYNEQFF
TGCGCCAGCAGCGGGGAGGACTACAATGAGCAGTTCTTC
>TRBV14|TRBJ2-5|.|.
CASSQEYGETQYF
TGTGCCAGCAGCCAAGAGTACGGAGAGACCCAGTACTTC
>TRBV6-1|TRBJ2-7|.|.
CASKISGEIYEQYF
TGTGCCAGCAAGATCTCTGGGGAGATATACGAGCAGTACTTC
>TRBV5-4|TRBJ1-2|.|.
CASSPGQTYGYTF
TGTGCCAGCAGCCCTGGCCAGACTTATGGCTACACCTTC
>TRBV7-6|TRBJ2-7|TRBD1|.
CASSPPGQAESYEQYF
TGTGCCAGCAGCCCCCCAGGACAGGCGGAATCCTACGAGCAGTACTTC